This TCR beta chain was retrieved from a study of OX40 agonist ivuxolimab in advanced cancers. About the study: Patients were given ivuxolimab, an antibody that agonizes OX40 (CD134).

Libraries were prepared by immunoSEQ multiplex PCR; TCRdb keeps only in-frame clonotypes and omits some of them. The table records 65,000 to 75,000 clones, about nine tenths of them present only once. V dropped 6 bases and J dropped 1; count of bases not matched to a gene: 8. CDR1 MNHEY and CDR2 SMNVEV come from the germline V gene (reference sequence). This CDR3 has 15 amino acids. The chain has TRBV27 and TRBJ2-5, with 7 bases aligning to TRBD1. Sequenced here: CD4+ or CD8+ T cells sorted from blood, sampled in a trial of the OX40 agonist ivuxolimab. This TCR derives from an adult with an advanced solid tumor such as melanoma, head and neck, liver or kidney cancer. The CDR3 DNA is TGTGCCAGCAGCCGATCGGCAGGGGGCCAAGAGACCCAGTACTTC. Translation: CASSRSAGGQETQYF.